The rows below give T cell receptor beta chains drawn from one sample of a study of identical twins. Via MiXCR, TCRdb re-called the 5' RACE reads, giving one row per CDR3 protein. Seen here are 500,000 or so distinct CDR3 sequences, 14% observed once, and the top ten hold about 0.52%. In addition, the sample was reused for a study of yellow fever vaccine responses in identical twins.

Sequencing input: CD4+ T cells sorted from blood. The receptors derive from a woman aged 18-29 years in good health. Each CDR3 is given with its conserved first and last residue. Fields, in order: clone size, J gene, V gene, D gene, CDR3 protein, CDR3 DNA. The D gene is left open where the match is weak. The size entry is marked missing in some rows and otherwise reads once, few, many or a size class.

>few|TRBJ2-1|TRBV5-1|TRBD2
CASSLGRGGPDNEQFF
TGCGCCAGCAGCTTGGGTCGGGGGGGACCCGACAATGAGCAGTTCTTC
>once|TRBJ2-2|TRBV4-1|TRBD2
CASSPSGGKNTGELFF
TGCGCCAGCAGCCCCAGCGGGGGGAAGAACACCGGGGAGCTGTTTTTT
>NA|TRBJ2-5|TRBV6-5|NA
CAAAGVGGTQYF
TGTGCAGCAGCAGGGGTTGGGGGCACCCAGTACTTC
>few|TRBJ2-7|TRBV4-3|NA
CASSARQVSEQYF
TGCGCCAGCAGCGCTCGACAGGTTTCCGAGCAGTACTTC
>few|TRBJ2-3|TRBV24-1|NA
CATSDLAAQYF
TGTGCCACCAGTGATCTGGCCGCGCAGTATTTT
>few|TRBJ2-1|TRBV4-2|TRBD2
CASSQVVGGRATNEQFF
TGTGCCAGCAGCCAAGTGGTAGGCGGGAGGGCCACCAATGAGCAGTTCTTC
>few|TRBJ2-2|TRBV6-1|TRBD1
CASRGTGAGELFF
TGTGCCAGCAGGGGGACAGGGGCCGGGGAGCTGTTTTTT
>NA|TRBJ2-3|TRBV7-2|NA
CASSQRRTDTQYF
TGTGCCAGCAGCCAGCGGCGCACAGATACGCAGTATTTT
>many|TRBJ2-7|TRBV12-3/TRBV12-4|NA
CASRSSAGRKYEQYF
TGTGCCAGCAGGTCCTCGGCTGGCAGAAAATACGAGCAGTACTTC
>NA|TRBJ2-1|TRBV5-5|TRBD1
CASIRVGTGAYNEQFF
TGTGCCAGCATTCGGGTGGGGACAGGGGCCTACAATGAGCAGTTCTTC
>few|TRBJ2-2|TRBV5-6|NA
CASSEDLRAGELFF
TGTGCCAGCAGCGAAGACCTGAGGGCCGGGGAGCTGTTTTTT
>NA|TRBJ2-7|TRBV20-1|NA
CSASLTNYEQYF
TGCAGTGCTAGCCTTACCAACTACGAGCAGTACTTC
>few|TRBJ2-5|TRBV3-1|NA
CASSLGGAGALGETQYF
TGTGCCAGCAGCTTGGGGGGGGCAGGGGCTCTTGGAGAGACCCAGTACTTC
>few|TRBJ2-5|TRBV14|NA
CASSQGSLGQETQYF
TGTGCCAGCAGCCAGGGGTCTTTAGGTCAAGAGACCCAGTACTTC
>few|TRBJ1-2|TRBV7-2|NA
CASSLEGRVNYGYTF
TGTGCCAGCAGCTTAGAAGGCAGGGTGAACTATGGCTACACCTTC
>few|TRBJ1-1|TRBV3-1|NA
CASSLTDRNTEAFF
TGTGCCAGCAGCCTAACGGACAGGAACACTGAAGCTTTCTTT
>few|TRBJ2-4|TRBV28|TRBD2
CASSFRREINIQYF
TGTGCCAGCAGTTTTAGGCGGGAGATAAACATTCAGTACTTC
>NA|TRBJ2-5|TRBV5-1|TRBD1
CASSIRQGEVETQYF
TGCGCCAGCAGCATAAGACAGGGGGAGGTGGAGACCCAGTACTTC
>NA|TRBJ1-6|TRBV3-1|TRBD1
CASSQGGQGGSPLHF
TGTGCCAGCAGCCAAGGCGGACAGGGTGGGTCACCCCTCCACTTT
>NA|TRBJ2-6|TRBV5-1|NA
CASSLAAGPGANVLTF
TGCGCCAGCAGCTTGGCGGCAGGGCCCGGGGCCAACGTCCTGACTTTC
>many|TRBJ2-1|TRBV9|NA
CASSVEGTPKAEQFF
TGTGCCAGCAGCGTAGAGGGGACACCGAAGGCTGAGCAGTTCTTC
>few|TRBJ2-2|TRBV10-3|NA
CAISQTRNTGELFF
TGTGCCATCAGCCAAACACGAAACACCGGGGAGCTGTTTTTT
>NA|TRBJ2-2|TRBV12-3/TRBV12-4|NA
CASSLAAGDGTGELFF
TGTGCCAGCAGTTTAGCTGCAGGGGATGGCACCGGGGAGCTGTTTTTT
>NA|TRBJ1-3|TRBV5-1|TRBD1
CASRPGQAPGNTIYF
TGCGCCAGCAGACCAGGACAGGCACCTGGAAACACCATATATTTT
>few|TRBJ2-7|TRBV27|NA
CASSLEGTNYEQYF
TGTGCCAGCAGTTTAGAAGGGACGAACTACGAGCAGTACTTC
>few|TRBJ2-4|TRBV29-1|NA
CSVEEGKDIQYF
TGCAGCGTTGAGGAGGGGAAGGACATTCAGTACTTC
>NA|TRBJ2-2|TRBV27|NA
CASSFRWGGELFF
TGTGCCAGCAGTTTTAGATGGGGCGGGGAGCTGTTTTTT
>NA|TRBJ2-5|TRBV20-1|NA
CSARELGTNQETQYF
TGCAGTGCTAGAGAGCTAGGGACCAACCAAGAGACCCAGTACTTC
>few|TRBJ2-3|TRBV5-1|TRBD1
CASSRKGAQTDTQYF
TGCGCCAGCAGCCGGAAGGGGGCGCAAACAGATACGCAGTATTTT
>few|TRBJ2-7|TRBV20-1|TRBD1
CSALDRVLTQYEQYF
TGCAGTGCCCTTGACAGGGTTCTGACCCAGTACGAGCAGTACTTC
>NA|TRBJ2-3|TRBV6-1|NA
CASSVARVSQYF
TGTGCCAGCAGTGTAGCGCGGGTATCGCAGTATTTT
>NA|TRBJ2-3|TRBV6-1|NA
CASTRQYSTDTQYF
TGTGCCAGCACCAGACAGTATAGCACAGATACGCAGTATTTT
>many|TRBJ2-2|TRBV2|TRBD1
CASSAGQGVSGELFF
TGTGCCAGCAGTGCGGGACAGGGTGTGAGCGGGGAGCTGTTTTTT
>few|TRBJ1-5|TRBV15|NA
CATSRERTSNQPQHF
TGTGCCACCAGCAGAGAGCGGACTAGCAATCAGCCCCAGCATTTT
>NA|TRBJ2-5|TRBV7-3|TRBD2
CASSATSGGPYQYF
TGTGCCAGCAGCGCGACTAGCGGGGGGCCCTATCAGTACTTC
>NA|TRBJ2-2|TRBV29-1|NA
CSVEARPTGELFF
TGCAGCGTTGAGGCGCGGCCTACCGGGGAGCTGTTTTTT
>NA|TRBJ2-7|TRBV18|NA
CASSPLAAIYEQYF
TGTGCCAGCTCACCTTTAGCAGCTATTTACGAGCAGTACTTC
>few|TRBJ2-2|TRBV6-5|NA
CAAFRSRYGGELFF
TGTGCCGCGTTTAGATCTCGATATGGCGGGGAGCTGTTTTTT
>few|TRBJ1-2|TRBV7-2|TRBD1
CASRGQGGYGYTF
TGTGCCAGCAGGGGACAGGGCGGGTATGGCTACACCTTC
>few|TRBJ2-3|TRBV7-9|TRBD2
CASSLTSGRDTQYF
TGTGCCAGCAGCTTAACTAGCGGGAGAGATACGCAGTATTTT
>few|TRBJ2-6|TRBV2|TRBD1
CASIGQGQAGANVLTF
TGTGCCAGCATCGGACAGGGGCAAGCTGGGGCCAACGTCCTGACTTTC
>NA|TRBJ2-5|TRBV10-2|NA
CASGKTSPETQYF
TGCGCCAGCGGGAAGACTAGTCCGGAGACCCAGTACTTC
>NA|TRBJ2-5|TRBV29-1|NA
CSVIHGGEWETQYF
TGCAGCGTCATACATGGGGGAGAGTGGGAGACCCAGTACTTC
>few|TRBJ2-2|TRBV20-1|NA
CSASLVGELFF
TGCAGTGCTAGCCTCGTCGGGGAGCTGTTTTTT
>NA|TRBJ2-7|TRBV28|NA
CASSTKGYEQYF
TGTGCCAGCAGCACAAAAGGCTACGAGCAGTACTTC
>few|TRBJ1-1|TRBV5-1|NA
CASSSNALLNTEAFF
TGCGCCAGCAGCTCAAATGCGTTGTTGAACACTGAAGCTTTCTTT
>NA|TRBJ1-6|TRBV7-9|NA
CASSYEQGVYNSPLHF
TGTGCCAGCAGCTATGAACAGGGTGTCTATAATTCACCCCTCCACTTT
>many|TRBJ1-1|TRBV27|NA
CASSLWGGNTEAFF
TGTGCCAGCAGTTTATGGGGGGGGAACACTGAAGCTTTCTTT
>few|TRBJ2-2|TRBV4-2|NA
CASSQNPGELFF
TGTGCCAGCAGCCAGAACCCCGGGGAGCTGTTTTTT
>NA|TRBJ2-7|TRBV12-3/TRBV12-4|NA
CASRYRDSSYEQYF
TGTGCCAGCAGATACCGAGACAGTTCCTACGAGCAGTACTTC
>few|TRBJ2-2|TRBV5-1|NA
CASSRRGGGGTGELFF
TGCGCCAGCAGCCGGCGAGGGGGTGGAGGCACCGGGGAGCTGTTTTTT
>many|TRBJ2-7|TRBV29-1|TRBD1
CSVGSGTGRHEQYF
TGCAGCGTTGGATCCGGGACAGGGAGACACGAGCAGTACTTC
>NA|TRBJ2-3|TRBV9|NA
CASSSRARTDTQYF
TGTGCCAGCAGCTCGCGGGCCCGCACAGATACGCAGTATTTT
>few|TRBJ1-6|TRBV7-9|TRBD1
CASSLDRDRDSPLHF
TGTGCCAGCAGCTTAGACCGGGACAGGGACTCACCCCTCCACTTT
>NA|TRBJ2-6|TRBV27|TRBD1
CASSFRRDRDSSGANVLTF
TGTGCCAGCAGTTTCCGCCGGGACAGGGACAGCTCTGGGGCCAACGTCCTGACTTTC
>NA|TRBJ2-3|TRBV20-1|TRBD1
CSAKGQFTDTQYF
TGCAGTGCCAAGGGACAGTTCACAGATACGCAGTATTTT
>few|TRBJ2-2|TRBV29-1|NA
CSVEQGRVTGELFF
TGCAGCGTTGAACAGGGCCGGGTCACCGGGGAGCTGTTTTTT
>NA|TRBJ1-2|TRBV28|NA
CASGGTLGYTF
TGTGCCAGCGGGGGGACACTTGGCTACACCTTC
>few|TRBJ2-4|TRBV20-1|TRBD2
CSARVAGGAKNIQYF
TGCAGTGCTAGAGTAGCGGGGGGAGCGAAAAACATTCAGTACTTC
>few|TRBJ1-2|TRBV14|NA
CASSLRGNYGYTF
TGTGCCAGCAGCCTTAGGGGGAACTATGGCTACACCTTC